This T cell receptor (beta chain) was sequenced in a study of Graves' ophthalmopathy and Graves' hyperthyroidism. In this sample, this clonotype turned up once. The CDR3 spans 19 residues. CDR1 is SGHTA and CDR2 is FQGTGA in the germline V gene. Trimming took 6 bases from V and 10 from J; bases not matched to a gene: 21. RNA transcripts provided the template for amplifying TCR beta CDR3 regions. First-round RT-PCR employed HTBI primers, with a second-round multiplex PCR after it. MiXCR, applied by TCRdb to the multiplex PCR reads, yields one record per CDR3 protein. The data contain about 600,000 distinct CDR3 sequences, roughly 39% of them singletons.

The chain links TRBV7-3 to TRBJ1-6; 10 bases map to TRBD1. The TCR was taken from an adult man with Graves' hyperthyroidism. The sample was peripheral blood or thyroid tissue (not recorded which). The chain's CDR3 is CASSLPPVGDRGRGSPLHF. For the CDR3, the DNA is TGTGCCAGCAGTTTACCCCCTGTAGGGGACAGGGGTAGGGGGTCACCCCTCCACTTT.